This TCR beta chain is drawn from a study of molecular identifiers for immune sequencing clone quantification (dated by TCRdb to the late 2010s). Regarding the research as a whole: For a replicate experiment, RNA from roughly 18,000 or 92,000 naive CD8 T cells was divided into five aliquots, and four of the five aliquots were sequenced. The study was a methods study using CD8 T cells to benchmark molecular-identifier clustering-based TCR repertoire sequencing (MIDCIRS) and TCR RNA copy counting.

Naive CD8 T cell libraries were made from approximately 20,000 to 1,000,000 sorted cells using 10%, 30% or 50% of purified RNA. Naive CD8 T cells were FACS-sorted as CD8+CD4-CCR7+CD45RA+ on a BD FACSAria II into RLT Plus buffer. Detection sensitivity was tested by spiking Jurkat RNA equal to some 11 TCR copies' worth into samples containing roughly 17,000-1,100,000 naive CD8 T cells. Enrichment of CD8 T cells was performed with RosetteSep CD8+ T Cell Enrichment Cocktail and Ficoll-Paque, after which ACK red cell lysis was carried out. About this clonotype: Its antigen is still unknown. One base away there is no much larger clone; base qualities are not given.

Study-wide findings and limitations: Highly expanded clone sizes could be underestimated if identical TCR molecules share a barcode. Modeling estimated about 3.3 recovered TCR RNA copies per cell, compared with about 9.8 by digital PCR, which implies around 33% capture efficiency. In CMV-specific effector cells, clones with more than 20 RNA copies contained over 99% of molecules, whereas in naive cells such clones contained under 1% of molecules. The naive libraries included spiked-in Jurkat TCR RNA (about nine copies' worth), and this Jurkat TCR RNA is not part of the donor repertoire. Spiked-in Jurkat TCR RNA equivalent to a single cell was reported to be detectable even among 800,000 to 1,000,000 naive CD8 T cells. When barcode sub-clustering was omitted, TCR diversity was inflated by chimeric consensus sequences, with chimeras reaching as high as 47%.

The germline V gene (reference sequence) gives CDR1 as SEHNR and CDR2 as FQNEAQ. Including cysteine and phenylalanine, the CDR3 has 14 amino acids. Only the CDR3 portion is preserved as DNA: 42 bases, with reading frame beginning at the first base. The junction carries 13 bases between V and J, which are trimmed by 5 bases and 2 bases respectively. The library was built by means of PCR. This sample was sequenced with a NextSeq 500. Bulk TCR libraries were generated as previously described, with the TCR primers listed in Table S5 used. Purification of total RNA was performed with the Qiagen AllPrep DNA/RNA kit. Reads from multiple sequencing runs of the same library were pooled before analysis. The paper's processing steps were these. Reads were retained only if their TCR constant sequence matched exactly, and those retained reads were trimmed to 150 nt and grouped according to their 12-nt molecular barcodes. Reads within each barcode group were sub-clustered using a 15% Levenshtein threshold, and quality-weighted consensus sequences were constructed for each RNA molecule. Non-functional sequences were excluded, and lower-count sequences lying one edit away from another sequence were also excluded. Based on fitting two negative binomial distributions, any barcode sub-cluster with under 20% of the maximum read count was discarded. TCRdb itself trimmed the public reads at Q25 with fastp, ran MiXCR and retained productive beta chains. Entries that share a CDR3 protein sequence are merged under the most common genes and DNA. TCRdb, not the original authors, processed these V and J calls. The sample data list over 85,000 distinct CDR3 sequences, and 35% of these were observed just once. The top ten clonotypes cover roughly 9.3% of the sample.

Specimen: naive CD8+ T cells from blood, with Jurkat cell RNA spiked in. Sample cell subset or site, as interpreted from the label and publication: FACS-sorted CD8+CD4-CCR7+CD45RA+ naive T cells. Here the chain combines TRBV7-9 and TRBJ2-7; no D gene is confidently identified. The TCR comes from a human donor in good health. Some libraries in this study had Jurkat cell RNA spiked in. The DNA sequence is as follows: TGTGCCAGCAGCCTTAGTTTCCGGACCTACGAGCAGTACTTC. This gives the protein CASSLSFRTYEQYF.